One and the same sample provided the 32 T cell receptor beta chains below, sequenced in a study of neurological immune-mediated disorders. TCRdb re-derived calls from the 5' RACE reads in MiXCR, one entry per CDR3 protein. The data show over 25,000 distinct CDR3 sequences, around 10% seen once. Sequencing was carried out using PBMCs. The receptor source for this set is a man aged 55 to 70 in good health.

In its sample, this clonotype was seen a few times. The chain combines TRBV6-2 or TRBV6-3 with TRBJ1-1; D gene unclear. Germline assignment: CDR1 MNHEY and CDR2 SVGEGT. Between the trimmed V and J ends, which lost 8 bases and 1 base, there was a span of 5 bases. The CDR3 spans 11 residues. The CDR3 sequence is CASATNTEAFF. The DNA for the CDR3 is TGTGCCAGCGCCACGAACACTGAAGCTTTCTTT.

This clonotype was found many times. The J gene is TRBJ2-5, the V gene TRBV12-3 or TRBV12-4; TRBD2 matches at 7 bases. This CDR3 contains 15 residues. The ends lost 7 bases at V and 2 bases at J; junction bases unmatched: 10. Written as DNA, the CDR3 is TGTGCCAGCAAACATAGCGGGTACAATCAAGAGACCCAGTACTTC. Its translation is CASKHSGYNQETQYF.

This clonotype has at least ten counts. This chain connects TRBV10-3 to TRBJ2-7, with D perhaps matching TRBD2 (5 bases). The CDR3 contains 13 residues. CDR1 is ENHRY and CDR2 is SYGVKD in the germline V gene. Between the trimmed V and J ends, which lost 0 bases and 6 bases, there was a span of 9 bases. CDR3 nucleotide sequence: TGTGCCATCAGTGAGTCGATAGCGCGCGAGCAGTACTTC. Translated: CAISESIAREQYF.

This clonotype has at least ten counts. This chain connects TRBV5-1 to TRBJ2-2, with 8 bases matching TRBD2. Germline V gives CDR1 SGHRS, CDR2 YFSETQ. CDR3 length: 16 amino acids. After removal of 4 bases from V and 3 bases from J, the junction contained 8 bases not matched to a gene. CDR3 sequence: CASSTALGLDTGELFF. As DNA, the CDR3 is TGCGCCAGCAGCACAGCATTGGGACTAGACACCGGGGAGCTGTTTTTT. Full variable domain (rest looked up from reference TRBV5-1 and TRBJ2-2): KAGVTQTPRYLIKTRGQQVTLSCSPISGHRSVSWYQQTPGQGLQFLFEYFSETQRNKGNFPGRFSGRQFSNSRSEMNVSTLELGDSALYLCASSTALGLDTGELFFGEGSRLTVL.

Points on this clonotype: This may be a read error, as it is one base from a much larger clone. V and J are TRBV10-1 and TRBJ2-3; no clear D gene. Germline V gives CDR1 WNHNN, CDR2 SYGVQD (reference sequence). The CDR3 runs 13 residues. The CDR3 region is CASRRTSTDMQYF. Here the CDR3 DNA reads TGCGCCAGCAGGAGAACGAGCACAGATATGCAGTATTTT.

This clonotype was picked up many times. The CDR3 nucleotides read TGTGCCACCAGTGAGAGCGGATACTACGAGCAGTACTTC. Translated, it gives CATSESGYYEQYF. The chain uses TRBV24-1 and TRBJ2-7; tentative D call: TRBD2 (5 bases). The V and J ends lost 4 bases and 3 bases respectively, with 9 bases between them. The CDR3 runs 13 residues. Germline V gene sequence: CDR1 KGHDR, CDR2 SFDVKD.

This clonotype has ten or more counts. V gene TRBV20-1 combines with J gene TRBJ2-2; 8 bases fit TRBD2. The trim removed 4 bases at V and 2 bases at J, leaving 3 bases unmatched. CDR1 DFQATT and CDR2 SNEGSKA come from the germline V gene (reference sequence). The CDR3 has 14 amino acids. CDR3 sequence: CSAIRGGNTGELFF. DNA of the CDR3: TGCAGTGCTATACGGGGGGGTAACACCGGGGAGCTGTTTTTT.

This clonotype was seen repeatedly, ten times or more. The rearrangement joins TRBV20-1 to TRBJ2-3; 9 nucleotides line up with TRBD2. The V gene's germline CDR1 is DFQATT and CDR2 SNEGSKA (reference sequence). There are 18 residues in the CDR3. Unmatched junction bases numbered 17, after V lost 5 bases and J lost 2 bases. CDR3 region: CSALVRLAEEYSTDTQYF. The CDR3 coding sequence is TGCAGTGCTTTGGTTCGACTAGCGGAAGAATACTCCACAGATACGCAGTATTTT.

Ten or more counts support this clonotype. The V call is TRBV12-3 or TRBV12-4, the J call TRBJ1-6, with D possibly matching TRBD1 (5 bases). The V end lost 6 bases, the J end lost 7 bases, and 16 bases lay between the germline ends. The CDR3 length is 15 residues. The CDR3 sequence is CASSPTGRVNSPLHF. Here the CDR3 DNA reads TGTGCCAGCAGCCCTACGGGGCGCGTAAATTCACCCCTCCACTTT.

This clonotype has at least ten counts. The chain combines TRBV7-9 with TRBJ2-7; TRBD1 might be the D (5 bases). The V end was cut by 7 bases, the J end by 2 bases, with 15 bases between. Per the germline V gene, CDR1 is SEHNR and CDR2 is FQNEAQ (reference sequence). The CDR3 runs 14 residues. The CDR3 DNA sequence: TGTGCCAGCACCGTAGGGGCCGCTACCTACGAGCAGTACTTC. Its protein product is CASTVGAATYEQYF.

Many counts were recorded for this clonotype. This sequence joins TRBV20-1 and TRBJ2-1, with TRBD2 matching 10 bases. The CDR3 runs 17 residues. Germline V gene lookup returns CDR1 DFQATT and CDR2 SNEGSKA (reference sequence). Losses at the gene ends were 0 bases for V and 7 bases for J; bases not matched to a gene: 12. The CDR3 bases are TGCAGTGCTAGAGATATTGGGCTAGCGGGAGTGTGGAATGAGCAGTTCTTC. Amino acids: CSARDIGLAGVWNEQFF.

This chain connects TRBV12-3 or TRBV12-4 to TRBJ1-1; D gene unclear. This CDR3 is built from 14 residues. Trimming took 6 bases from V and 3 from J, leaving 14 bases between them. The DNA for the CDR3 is TGTGCCAGCAGCAGACACTTGGAGGACACTGAAGCTTTCTTT. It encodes CASSRHLEDTEAFF.

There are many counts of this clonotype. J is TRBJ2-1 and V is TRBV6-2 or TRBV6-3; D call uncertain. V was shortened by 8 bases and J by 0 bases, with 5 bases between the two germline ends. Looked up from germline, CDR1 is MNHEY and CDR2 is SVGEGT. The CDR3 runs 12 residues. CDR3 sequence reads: CASSDSYNEQFF. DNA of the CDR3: TGTGCCAGCTCTGACTCCTACAATGAGCAGTTCTTC.

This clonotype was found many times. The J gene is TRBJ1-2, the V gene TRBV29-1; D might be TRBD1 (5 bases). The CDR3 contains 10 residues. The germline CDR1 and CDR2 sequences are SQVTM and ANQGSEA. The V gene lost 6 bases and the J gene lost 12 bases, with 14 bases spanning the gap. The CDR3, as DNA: TGCAGCGTCGGGGACCAGTTTAACACCTTC. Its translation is CSVGDQFNTF. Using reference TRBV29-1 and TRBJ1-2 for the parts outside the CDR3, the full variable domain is SAVISQKPSRDICQRGTSLTIQCQVDSQVTMMFWYRQQPGQSLTLIATANQGSEATYESGFVIDKFPISRPNLTFSTLTVSNMSPEDSSIYLCSVGDQFNTFGSGTRLTVV.

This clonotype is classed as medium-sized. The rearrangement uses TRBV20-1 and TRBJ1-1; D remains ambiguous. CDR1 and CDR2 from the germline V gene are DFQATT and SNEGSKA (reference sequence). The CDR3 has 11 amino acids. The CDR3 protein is CTRDVLTEAFF. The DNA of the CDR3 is TGCACACGAGATGTGCTCACTGAAGCTTTCTTT.

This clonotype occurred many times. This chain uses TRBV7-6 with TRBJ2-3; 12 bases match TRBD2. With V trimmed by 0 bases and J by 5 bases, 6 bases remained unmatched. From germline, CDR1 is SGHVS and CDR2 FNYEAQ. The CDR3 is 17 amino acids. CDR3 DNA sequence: TGTGCCAGCAGCTTAGCTCTAGCGGGAGGGCCCGGAGATACGCAGTATTTT. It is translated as CASSLALAGGPGDTQYF. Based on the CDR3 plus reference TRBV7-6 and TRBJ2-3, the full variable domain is GAGVSQSPRYKVTKRGQDVALRCDPISGHVSLYWYRQALGQGPEFLTYFNYEAQQDKSGLPNDRFSAERPEGSISTLTIQRTEQRDSAMYRCASSLALAGGPGDTQYFGPGTRLTVL.

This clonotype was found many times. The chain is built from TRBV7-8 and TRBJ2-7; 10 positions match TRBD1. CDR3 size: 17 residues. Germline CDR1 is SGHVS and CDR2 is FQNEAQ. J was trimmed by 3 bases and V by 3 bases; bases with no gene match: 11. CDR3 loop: CASSFLLDRGNHYEQYF. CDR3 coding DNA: TGTGCCAGCAGCTTCCTACTGGACAGGGGGAATCACTACGAGCAGTACTTC. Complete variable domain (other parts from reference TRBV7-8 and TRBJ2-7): GAGVSQSPRYKVAKRGQDVALRCDPISGHVSLFWYQQALGQGPEFLTYFQNEAQLDKSGLPSDRFFAERPEGSVSTLKIQRTQQEDSAVYLCASSFLLDRGNHYEQYFGPGTRLTVT.

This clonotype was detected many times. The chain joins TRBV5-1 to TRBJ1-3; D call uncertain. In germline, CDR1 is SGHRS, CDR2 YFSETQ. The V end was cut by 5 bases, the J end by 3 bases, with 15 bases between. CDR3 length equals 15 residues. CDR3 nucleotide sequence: TGCGCCAGCAGACCACAGTCTTTCGGTGGAAACACCATATATTTT. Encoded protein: CASRPQSFGGNTIYF.

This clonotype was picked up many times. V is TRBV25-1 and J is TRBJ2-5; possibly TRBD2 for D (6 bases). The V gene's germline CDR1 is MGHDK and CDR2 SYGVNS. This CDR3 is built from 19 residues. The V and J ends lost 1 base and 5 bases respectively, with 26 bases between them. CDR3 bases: TGTGCCAGCAGTGAATTCCGGCTAGCGACTACTGGGAGTGGCGAGACCCAGTACTTC. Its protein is CASSEFRLATTGSGETQYF.

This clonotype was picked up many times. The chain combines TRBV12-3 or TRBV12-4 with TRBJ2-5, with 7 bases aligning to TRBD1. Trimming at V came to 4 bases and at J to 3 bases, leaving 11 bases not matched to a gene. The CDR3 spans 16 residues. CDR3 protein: CASSSGARGIEETQYF. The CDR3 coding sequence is TGTGCCAGCAGTTCAGGAGCCAGGGGGATTGAAGAGACCCAGTACTTC.

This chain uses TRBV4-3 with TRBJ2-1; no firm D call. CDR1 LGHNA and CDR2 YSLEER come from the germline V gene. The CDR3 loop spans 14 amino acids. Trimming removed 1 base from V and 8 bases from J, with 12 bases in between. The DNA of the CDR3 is TGCGCCAGCAGCCAAGGGCCCCGGTCGGATGAGCAGTTCTTC. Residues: CASSQGPRSDEQFF.

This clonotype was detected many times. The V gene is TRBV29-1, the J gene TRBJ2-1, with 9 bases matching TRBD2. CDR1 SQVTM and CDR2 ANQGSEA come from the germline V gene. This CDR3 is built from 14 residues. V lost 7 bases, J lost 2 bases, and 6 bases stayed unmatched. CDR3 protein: CSGVAGAPYNEQFF. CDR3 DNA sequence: TGCAGCGGAGTAGCGGGGGCCCCCTACAATGAGCAGTTCTTC.

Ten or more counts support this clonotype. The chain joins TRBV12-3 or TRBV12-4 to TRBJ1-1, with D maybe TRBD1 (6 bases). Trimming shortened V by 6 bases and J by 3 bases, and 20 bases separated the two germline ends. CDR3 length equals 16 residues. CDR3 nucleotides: TGTGCCAGCAGGGAAGCCGTACAGGGTAAGGACACTGAAGCTTTCTTT. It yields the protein CASREAVQGKDTEAFF.

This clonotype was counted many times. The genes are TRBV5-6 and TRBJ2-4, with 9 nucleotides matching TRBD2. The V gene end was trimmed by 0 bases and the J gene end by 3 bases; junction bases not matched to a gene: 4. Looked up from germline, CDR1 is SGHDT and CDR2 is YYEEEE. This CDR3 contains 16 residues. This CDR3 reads CASSLVAGAGKNIQYF. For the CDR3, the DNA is TGTGCCAGCAGCTTGGTAGCGGGGGCAGGCAAAAACATTCAGTACTTC.

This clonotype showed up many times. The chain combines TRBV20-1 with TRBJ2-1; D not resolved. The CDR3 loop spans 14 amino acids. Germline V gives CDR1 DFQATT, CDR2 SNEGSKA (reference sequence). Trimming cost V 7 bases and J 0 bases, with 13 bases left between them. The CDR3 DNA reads TGCAGTGGAGTGGGCGGTAGCTCCTACAATGAGCAGTTCTTC. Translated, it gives CSGVGGSSYNEQFF.

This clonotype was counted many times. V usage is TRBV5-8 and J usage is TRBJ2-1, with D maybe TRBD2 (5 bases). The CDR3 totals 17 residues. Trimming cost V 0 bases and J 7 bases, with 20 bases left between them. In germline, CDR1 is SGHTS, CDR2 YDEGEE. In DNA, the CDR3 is TGTGCCAGCAGCTTGGCCTTGGTTAGCGTCCTACAGAATGAGCAGTTCTTC. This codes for CASSLALVSVLQNEQFF.

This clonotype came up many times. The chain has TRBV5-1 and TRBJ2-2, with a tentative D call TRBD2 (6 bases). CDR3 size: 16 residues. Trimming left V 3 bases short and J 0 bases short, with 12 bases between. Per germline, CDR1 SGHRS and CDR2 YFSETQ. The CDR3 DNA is TGCGCCAGCAGCTCGGGACTGATCGCGAACACCGGGGAGCTGTTTTTT. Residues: CASSSGLIANTGELFF.

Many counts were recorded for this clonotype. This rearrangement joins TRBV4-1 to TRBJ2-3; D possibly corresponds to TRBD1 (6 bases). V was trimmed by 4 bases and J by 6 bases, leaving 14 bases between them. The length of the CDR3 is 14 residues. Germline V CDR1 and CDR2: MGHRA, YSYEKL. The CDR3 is CASSLTGQGDTQYF. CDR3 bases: TGCGCCAGCAGCCTCACAGGCCAGGGGGATACGCAGTATTTT.

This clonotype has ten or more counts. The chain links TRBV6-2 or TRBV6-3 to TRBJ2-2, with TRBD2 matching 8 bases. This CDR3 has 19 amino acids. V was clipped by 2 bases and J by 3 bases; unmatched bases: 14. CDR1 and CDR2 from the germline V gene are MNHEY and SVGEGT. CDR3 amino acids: CASSYPTGRASGHTGELFF. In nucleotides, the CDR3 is TGTGCCAGCAGTTACCCAACGGGTAGGGCTAGCGGGCACACCGGGGAGCTGTTTTTT.

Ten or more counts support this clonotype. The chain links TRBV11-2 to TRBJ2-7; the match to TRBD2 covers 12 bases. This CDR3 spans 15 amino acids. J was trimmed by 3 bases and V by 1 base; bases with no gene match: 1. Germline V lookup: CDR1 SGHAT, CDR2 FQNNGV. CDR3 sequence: CASSLGLAGVYEQYF. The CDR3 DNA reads TGTGCCAGCAGCTTAGGACTAGCGGGAGTCTACGAGCAGTACTTC.

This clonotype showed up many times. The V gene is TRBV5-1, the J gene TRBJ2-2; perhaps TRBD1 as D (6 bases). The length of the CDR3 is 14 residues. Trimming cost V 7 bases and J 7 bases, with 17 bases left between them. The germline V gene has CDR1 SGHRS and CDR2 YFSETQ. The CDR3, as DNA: TGCGCCAGCCGGAAGGGGGAAGGCGTCGGGGAGCTGTTTTTT. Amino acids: CASRKGEGVGELFF.

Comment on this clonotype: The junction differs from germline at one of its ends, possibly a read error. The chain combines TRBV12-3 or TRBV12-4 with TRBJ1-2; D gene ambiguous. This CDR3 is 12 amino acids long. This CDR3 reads CASVNPDYGYTF. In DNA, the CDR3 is TGCGCCAGTGTGAATCCGGACTATGGCTACACCTTC.